This T cell receptor (beta chain) was found in a study of T cells in Graves' hyperthyroidism and ophthalmopathy (dated by TCRdb to between 2018 and 2020). About the full investigation: Peripheral blood was collected at initial diagnosis, before any treatment. The study also compared thyroid tissue and blood T-cell repertoires from five or six Graves' hyperthyroidism patients. The paper describes TCR Vbeta CDR3 sequencing of more than 120 peripheral blood samples, made up of about 40 ophthalmopathy patients, over 70 hyperthyroidism patients and 17 progressor patients. An independent validation cohort of about 19 hyperthyroidism patients and approximately 17 patients who later progressed to ophthalmopathy tested prospective prediction of ophthalmopathy. A discovery cohort of roughly 100 patients, fewer than 50 with Graves' ophthalmopathy and approximately 57 with stable Graves' hyperthyroidism, was used to find distinguishing TCR V-J signatures. For training and testing, the 110 or so patients in the discovery cohort were randomly divided in a 7:3 ratio. After blood sampling, hyperthyroidism patients were treated with methimazole at a starting dose of 30 mg daily, and ophthalmopathy patients were treated with high-dose intravenous methylprednisolone. General findings and caveats noted by the study authors: Most expanded thyroid clonotypes (frequency above 0.001) were also found in blood, which suggests that blood repertoires may mirror thyroid immune responses. No statistical method was used to set the sample size in advance, and investigators knew the group allocation. During validation, the model predicted progression to ophthalmopathy a median of around 7 months ahead of onset, with around 71% sensitivity and roughly 75% specificity. Ophthalmopathy was separated from stable hyperthyroidism by a 13 V-J signature model, with approximately 85% sensitivity and roughly 81% specificity obtained in cross-validation and 80%/75% obtained in testing.

V and J are trimmed by 3 bases and 2 bases, and the gene matches miss 5 bases of the junction. The CDR3 goes from the cysteine to the phenylalanine over 14 residues. Just the 42-base CDR3 DNA is kept, in frame starting at base 1. CDR1 and CDR2 are read off the germline V gene (reference sequence) as DFQATT and SNEGSKA. This clonotype appeared a few times. Its antigen is not yet known. The input lacks base qualities; no much larger clone sits a single base away. Moderately to severely active disease, a Clinical Activity Score of at least 3, a NOSPECS grade of at least 4, and a duration under 3 months were present in ophthalmopathy patients. The study excluded patients with uncontrolled infections, other autoimmune diseases, pregnancy or lactation. Diagnoses relied on clinical symptoms, serum thyroxine and TRAb, thyroid ultrasound and orbital computed tomography. PBMCs were separated from roughly 9.3 ml of fresh peripheral blood using Ficoll-Paque density gradient centrifugation. Total RNA was extracted using Trizol reagent, and RNA quality was assessed on an Agilent 2100 Bioanalyzer.

The TCR beta CDR3 regions were amplified from the RNA transcripts. For the first round of RT-PCR on the TCR CDR3, the HTBI primer set was used together with the Qiagen OneStep RT-PCR kit. The libraries were constructed in a second round of multiplex PCR and then size-selected and purified. Sequencing of the libraries was done on an Illumina HiSeq2000 using paired-end 100 bp reads. In the source study's methods: SOAPnuke was used to process the raw data, throwing out any read that contained adapters or uncalled bases, had a mean Phred below 15, or lacked an exact constant-primer or identifier match. High-quality paired reads were merged using COPE v1.2.5, and each unique nucleotide sequence was defined as a clonotype. MiTCR v1.1 was used to align clonotypes to the IMGT TRBV, TRBD and TRBJ reference segments. Only V-J combinations with frequency above 0.0001, covering about 99% of repertoires, were analysed. The TCS score was defined as the ratio of F50 (clonal expansion) to E x V (chaos), calculated using BLOSUM62-based TCRdist between CDR3 peptides within each V-J. Welch's t-statistics and random forest reduced around 550 V-J features to about 12, which were used in a naive Bayes classifier (R e1071). The public reads were run again by TCRdb, first through fastp at Q25 and then through MiXCR, and only productive beta chains were kept. Entries are consolidated by CDR3 protein sequence, retaining the most common genes and DNA. TCRdb, not the authors, supplied the V and J calls. The sample data list about 610,000 distinct CDR3 sequences, and about a sixth of these were observed just once. The ten top clones hold roughly 3.3% of the sample.

The chain couples TRBV20-1 to TRBJ2-5; 8 central bases correspond to TRBD1. The clonotype originates from a woman aged 40 to 55 with Graves' ophthalmopathy. The material sequenced was blood. The CDR3 in this case is CSARRTGWQETQYF. The base sequence is TGCAGTGCTAGGAGGACAGGGTGGCAAGAGACCCAGTACTTC.